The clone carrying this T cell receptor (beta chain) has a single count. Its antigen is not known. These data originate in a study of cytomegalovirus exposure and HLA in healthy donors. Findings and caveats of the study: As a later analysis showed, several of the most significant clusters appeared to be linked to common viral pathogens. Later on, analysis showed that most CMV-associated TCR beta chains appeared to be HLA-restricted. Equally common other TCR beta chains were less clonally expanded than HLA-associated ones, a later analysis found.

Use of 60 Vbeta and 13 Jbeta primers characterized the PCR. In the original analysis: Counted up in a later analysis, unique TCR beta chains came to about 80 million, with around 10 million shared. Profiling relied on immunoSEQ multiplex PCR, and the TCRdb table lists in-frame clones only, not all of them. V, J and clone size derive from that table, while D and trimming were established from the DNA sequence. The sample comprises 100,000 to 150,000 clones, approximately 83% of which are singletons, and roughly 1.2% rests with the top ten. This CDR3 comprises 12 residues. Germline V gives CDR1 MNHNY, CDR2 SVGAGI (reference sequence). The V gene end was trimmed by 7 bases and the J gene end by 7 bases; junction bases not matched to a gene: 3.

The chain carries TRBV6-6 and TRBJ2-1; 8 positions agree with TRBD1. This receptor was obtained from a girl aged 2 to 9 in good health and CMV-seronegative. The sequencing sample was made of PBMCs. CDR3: CASTDRGNEQFF. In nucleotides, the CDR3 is TGTGCCAGCACCGACAGGGGAAATGAGCAGTTCTTC.